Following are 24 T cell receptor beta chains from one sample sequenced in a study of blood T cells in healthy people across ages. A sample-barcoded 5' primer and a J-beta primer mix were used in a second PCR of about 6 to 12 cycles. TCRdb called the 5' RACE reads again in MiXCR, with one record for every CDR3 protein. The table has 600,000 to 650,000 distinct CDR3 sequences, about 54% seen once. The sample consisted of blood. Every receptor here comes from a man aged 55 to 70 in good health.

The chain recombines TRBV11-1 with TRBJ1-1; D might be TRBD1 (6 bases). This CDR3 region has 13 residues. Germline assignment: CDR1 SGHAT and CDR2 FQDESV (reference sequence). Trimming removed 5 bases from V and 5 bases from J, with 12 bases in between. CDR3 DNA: TGTGCCAGCAGCCCCTGGAGGGGGACTGAAGCTTTCTTT. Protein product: CASSPWRGTEAFF.

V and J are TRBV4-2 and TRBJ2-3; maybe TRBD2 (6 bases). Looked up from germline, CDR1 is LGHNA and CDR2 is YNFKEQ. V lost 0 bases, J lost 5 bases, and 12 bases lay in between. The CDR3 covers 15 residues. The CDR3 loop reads CASSQDGLARDTQYF. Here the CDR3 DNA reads TGTGCCAGCAGCCAAGACGGCCTAGCGAGAGATACGCAGTATTTT.

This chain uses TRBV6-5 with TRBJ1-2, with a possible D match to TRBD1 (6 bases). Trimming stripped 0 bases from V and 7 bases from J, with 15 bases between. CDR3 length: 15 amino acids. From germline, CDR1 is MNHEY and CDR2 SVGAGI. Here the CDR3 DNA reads TGTGCCAGCAGTTACTCTCCAGGGGCAGGGGTTGGCTACACCTTC. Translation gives CASSYSPGAGVGYTF.

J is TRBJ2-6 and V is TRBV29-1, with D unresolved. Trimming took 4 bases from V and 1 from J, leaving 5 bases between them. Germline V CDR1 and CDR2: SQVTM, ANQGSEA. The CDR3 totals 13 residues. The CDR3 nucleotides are TGCAGCGTTGGCCAATCTGGGGCCAACGTCCTGACTTTC. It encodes CSVGQSGANVLTF.

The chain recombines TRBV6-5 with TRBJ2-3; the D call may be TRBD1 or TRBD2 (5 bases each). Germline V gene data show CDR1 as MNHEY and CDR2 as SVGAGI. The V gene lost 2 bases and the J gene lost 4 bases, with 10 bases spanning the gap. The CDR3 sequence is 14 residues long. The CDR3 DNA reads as TGTGCCAGCAGTTACATCGGGGCGGCAGATACGCAGTATTTT. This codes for CASSYIGAADTQYF.

The CDR3 nucleotides read TGCAGTGCAGGGATAAATGGTGGCTACACCTTC. This codes for CSAGINGGYTF. The chain employs TRBV20-1 and TRBJ1-2, with no clear D. Germline V gives CDR1 DFQATT, CDR2 SNEGSKA (reference sequence). V was shortened by 6 bases and J by 7 bases, with 12 bases between the two germline ends. The CDR3 runs to 11 residues.

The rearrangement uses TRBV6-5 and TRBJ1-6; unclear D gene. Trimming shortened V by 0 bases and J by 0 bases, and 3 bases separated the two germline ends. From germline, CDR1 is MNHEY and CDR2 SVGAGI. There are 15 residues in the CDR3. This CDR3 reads CASSYSSSYNSPLHF. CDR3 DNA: TGTGCCAGCAGTTACTCTAGCTCCTATAATTCACCCCTCCACTTT.

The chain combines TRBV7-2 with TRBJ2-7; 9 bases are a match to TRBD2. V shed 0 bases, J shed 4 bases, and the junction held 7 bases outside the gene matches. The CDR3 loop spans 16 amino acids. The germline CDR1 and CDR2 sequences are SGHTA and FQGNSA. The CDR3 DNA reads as TGTGCCAGCAGCTTAGCGCCTAGCGGGAAGGCGTACGAGCAGTACTTC. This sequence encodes CASSLAPSGKAYEQYF.

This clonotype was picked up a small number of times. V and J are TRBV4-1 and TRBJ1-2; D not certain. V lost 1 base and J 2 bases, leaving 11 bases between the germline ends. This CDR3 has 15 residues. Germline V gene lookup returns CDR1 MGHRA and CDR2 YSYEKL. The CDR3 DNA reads TGCGCCAGCAGCCAAGTAGAGGGCGGAAACTATGGCTACACCTTC. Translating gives CASSQVEGGNYGYTF.

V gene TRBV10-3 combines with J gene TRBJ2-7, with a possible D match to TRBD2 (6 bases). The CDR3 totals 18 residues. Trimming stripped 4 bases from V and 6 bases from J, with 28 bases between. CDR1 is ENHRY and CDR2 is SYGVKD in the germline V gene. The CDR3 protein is CAISARSLGDSGRPEQYF. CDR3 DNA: TGTGCCATCAGTGCGCGCTCACTGGGGGACTCCGGGCGTCCCGAGCAGTACTTC.

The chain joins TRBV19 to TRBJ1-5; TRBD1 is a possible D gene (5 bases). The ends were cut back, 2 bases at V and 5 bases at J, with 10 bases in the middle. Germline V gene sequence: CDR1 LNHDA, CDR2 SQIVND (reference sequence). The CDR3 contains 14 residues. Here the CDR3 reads CASSIRGEDQPQHF. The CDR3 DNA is TGTGCCAGTAGTATACGGGGGGAGGATCAGCCCCAGCATTTT.

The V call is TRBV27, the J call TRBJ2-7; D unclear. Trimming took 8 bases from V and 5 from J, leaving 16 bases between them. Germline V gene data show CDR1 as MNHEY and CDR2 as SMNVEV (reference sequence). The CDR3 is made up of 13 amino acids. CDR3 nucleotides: TGTGCCAGCGGACCGGGCCCAAACGACGAGCAGTACTTC. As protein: CASGPGPNDEQYF.

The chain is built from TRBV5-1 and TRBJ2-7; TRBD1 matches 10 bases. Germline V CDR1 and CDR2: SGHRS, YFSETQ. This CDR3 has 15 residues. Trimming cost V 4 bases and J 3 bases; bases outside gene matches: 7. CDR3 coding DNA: TGCGCCAGCAGCAACCAGGACAGGGGGAACTACGAGCAGTACTTC. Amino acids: CASSNQDRGNYEQYF.

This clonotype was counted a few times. As DNA, the CDR3 is TGCAGCGTCGAGGATCCCCGGCGAAATGAAAAACTGTTTTTT. This codes for CSVEDPRRNEKLFF. V and J are TRBV29-1 and TRBJ1-4; the D is unclear. The V and J ends lost 6 bases and 5 bases respectively, with 16 bases between them. CDR1 is SQVTM and CDR2 is ANQGSEA in the germline V gene. This CDR3 contains 14 residues.

CDR3 residues: CSARASEGQPSYGYTF. DNA for the CDR3: TGCAGTGCTAGAGCCTCGGAGGGACAGCCGAGCTATGGCTACACCTTC. The chain is built from TRBV20-1 and TRBJ1-2; TRBD1 matches 7 bases. Trimming removed 1 base from V and 4 bases from J; junction bases left unmatched: 12. The CDR3 totals 16 residues. Looked up from germline, CDR1 is DFQATT and CDR2 is SNEGSKA (reference sequence).

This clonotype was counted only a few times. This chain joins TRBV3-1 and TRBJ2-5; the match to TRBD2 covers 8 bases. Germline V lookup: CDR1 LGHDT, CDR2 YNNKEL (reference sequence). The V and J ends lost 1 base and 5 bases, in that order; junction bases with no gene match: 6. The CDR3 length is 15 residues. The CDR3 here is CASSQGGLAGETQYF. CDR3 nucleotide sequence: TGTGCCAGCAGCCAAGGGGGTCTAGCGGGTGAGACCCAGTACTTC.

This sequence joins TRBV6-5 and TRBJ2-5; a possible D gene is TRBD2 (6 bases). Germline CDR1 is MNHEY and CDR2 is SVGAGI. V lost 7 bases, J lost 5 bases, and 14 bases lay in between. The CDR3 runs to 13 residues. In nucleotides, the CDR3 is TGTGCCAGCAAGCCCTGGAGGGAGGAGACCCAGTACTTC. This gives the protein CASKPWREETQYF.

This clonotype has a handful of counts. The CDR3 loop reads CASSPTRDSQETQYF. CDR3 DNA: TGTGCCAGCAGCCCAACCCGGGACTCCCAAGAGACCCAGTACTTC. This chain uses TRBV7-2 with TRBJ2-5; possible D gene TRBD2, 6 bases. CDR1 is SGHTA and CDR2 is FQGNSA in the germline V gene. The CDR3 covers 15 residues. Trimming removed 5 bases at V and 1 base at J, with 14 bases between.

The CDR3 sequence: CASSWGGPGTAGDTQYF. CDR3 coding DNA: TGTGCCAGCAGTTGGGGGGGCCCCGGGACCGCCGGGGATACGCAGTATTTT. J is TRBJ2-3 and V is TRBV12-3 or TRBV12-4; perhaps TRBD2 as D (7 bases). The CDR3 sequence is 17 residues long. Trimming left V 4 bases short and J 6 bases short, with 23 bases between.

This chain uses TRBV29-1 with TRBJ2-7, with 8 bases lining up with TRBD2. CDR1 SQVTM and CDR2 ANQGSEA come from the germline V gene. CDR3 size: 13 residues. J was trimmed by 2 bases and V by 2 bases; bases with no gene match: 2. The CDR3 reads CSVEKAGAYEQYF. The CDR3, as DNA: TGCAGCGTTGAAAAAGCGGGAGCCTACGAGCAGTACTTC.

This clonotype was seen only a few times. DNA of the CDR3: TGCAGCGTTGGGAGAGGCGGTGGCTACACCTTC. Translating gives CSVGRGGGYTF. The V and J genes are TRBV29-1 and TRBJ1-2; D not certain. The germline V gene has CDR1 SQVTM and CDR2 ANQGSEA. V was cut by 4 bases and J by 7 bases, with 10 bases left in between. This CDR3 is 11 amino acids long.

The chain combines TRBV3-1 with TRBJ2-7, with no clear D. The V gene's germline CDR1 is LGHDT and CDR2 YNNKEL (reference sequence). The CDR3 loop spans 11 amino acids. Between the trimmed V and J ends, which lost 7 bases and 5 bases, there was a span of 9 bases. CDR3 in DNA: TGTGCCAGCACTTGGGTACACGAGCAGTACTTC. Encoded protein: CASTWVHEQYF.

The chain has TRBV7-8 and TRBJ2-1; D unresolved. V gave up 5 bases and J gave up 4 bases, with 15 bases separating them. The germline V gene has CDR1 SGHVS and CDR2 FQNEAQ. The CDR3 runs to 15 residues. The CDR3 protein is CASSPSPTRYNEQFF. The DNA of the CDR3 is TGTGCCAGCAGCCCCTCCCCGACCCGATACAATGAGCAGTTCTTC.

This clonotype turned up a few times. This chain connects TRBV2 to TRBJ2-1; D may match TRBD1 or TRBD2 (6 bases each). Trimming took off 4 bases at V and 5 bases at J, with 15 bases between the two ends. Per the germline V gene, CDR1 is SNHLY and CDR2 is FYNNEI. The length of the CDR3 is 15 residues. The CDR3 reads CASSVIRGPHNEQFF. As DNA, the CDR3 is TGTGCCAGCAGTGTTATTCGGGGGCCTCACAATGAGCAGTTCTTC.